Below, one T cell receptor (beta chain) is given with its context. Its antigen is undetermined. While the first cohort had fewer than 850 subjects, the donors belonged to the separate validation cohort of over a hundred subjects. V was clipped by 0 bases and J by 4 bases, with 13 bases between them. The CDR3 runs to 15 residues. Germline CDR1 SEHNR, CDR2 FQNEAQ (reference sequence). These data are taken from a study of cytomegalovirus exposure and HLA in healthy donors. Study findings and constraints: A few of the chains that were CMV-associated were confirmed in vitro to be specific for CMV antigens. Altogether, around 160 TCR beta chains were recorded as cytomegalovirus-associated.

TCRdb keeps only in-frame clones here, not all; method: immunoSEQ multiplex PCR. The sample records about 170,000 clones, 70% to 90% being singletons. The source material was PBMCs. The receptor comes from a woman between 18 and 29 years old in good health and CMV-seronegative. V is TRBV7-9 and J is TRBJ2-7, with D maybe TRBD2 (6 bases). The DNA of the CDR3 is TGTGCCAGCAGCTTAGCGGAGGGTAAGCGGTACGAGCAGTACTTC. Protein product: CASSLAEGKRYEQYF.